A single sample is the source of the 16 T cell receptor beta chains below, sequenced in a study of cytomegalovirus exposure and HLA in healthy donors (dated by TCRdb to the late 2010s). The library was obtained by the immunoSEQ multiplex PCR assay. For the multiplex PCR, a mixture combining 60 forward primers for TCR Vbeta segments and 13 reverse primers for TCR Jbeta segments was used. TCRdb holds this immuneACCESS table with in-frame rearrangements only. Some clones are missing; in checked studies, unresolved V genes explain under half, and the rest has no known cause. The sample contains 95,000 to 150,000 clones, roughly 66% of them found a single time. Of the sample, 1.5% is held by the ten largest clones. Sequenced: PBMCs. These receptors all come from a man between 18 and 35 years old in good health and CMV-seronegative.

DNA for the CDR3: TGTGCCAGCAGCCCAGGGACAGGGAAGTTCTTC. Its translation is CASSPGTGKFF. The chain couples TRBV7-9 to TRBJ2-1, with TRBD1 matching over 9 bases. In germline, CDR1 is SEHNR, CDR2 FQNEAQ (reference sequence). CDR3 length: 11 residues. J lost 14 bases, V lost 5 bases, and 4 bases had no gene match.

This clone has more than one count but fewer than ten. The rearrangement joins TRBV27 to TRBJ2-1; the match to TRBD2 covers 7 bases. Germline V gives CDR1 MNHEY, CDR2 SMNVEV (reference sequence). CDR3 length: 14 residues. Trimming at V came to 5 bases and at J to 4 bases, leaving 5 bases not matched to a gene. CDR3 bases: TGTGCCAGCAGTCCCTGGGGGGGATACAATGAGCAGTTCTTC. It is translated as CASSPWGGYNEQFF.

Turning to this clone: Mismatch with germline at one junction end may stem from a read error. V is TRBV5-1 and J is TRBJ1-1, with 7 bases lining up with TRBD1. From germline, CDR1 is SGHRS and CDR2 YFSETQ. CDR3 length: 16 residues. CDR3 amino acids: CARSQGYRGRHTEAFF. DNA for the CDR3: TGCGCCCGCAGCCAAGGATACAGGGGACGACACACTGAAGCTTTCTTT.

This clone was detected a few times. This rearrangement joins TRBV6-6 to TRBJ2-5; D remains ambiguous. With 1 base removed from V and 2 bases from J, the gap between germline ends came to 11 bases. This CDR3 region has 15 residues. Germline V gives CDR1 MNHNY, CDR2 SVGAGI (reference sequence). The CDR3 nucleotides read TGTGCCAGCAGTTACTATCGCGGCAGACAAGAGACCCAGTACTTC. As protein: CASSYYRGRQETQYF.

The CDR3 protein is CASSPISGQQEAFF. CDR3 in DNA: TGTGCCAGCTCACCGATCTCAGGACAGCAGGAAGCTTTCTTT. The rearrangement links TRBV18 to TRBJ1-1; perhaps TRBD1 as D (6 bases). V dropped 3 bases and J dropped 8 bases, with 16 bases sitting between them. Germline V gene data show CDR1 as KGHSH and CDR2 as LQKENI. The CDR3 is 14 amino acids. Supplemented by reference TRBV18 and TRBJ1-1, the full variable domain reads NAGVMQNPRHLVRRRGQEARLRCSPMKGHSHVYWYRQLPEEGLKFMVYLQKENIIDESGMPKERFSAEFPKEGPSILRIQQVVRGDSAAYFCASSPISGQQEAFFGQGTRLTVV.

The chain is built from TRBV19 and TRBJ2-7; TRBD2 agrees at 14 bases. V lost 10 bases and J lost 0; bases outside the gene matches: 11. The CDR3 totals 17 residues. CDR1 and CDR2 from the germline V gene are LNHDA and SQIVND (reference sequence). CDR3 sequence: CATIRGLAGAFSYEQYF. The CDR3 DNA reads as TGTGCCACCATTAGGGGACTAGCGGGGGCCTTCTCCTACGAGCAGTACTTC.

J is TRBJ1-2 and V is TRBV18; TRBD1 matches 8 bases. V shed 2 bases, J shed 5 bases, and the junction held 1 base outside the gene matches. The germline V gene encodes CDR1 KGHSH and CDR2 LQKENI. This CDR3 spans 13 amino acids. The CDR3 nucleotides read TGTGCCAGCTCACCAGACAGGGGTTATGGCTACACCTTC. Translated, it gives CASSPDRGYGYTF.

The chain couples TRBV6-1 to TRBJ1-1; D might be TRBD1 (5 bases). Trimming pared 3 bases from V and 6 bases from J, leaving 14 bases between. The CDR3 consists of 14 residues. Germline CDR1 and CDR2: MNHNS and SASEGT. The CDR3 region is CASSEVGGNPEAFF. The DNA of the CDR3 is TGTGCCAGCAGTGAGGTGGGGGGAAACCCTGAAGCTTTCTTT.

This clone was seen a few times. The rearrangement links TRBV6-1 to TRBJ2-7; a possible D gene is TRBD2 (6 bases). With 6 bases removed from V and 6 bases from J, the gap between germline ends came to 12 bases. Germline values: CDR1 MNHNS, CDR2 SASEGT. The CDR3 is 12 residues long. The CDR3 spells CASRTGLCEQYF. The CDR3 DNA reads TGTGCCAGCAGAACGGGACTTTGCGAGCAGTACTTC.

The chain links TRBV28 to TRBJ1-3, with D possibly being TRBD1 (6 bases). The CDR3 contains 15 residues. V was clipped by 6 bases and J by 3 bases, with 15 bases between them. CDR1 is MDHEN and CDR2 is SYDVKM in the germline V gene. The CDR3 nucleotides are TGTGCCAGCAGCCCCAGGGGAAGTAGTGGAAACACCATATATTTT. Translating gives CASSPRGSSGNTIYF.

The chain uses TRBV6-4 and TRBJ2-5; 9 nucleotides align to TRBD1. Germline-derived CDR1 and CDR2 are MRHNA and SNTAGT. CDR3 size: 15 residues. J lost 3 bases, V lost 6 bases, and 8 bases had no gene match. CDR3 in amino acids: CASRSLTGGKETQYF. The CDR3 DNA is TGTGCCAGCAGATCCCTTACAGGGGGCAAAGAGACCCAGTACTTC.

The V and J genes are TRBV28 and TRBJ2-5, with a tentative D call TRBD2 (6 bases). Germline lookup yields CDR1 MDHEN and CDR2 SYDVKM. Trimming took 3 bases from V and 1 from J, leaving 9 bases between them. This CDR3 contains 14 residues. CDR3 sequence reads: CASSLGGSQETQYF. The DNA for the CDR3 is TGTGCCAGCAGTTTGGGAGGCTCCCAAGAGACCCAGTACTTC. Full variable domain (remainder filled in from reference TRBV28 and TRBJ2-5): DVKVTQSSRYLVKRTGEKVFLECVQDMDHENMFWYRQDPGLGLRLIYFSYDVKMKEKGDIPEGYSVSREKKERFSLILESASTNQTSMYLCASSLGGSQETQYFGPGTRLLVL.

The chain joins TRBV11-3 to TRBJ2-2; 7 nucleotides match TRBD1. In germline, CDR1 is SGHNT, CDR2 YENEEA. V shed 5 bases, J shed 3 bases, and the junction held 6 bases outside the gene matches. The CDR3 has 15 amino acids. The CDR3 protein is CASSVTQGDTGELFF. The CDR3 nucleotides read TGTGCCAGCAGCGTCACCCAGGGGGACACCGGGGAGCTGTTTTTT.

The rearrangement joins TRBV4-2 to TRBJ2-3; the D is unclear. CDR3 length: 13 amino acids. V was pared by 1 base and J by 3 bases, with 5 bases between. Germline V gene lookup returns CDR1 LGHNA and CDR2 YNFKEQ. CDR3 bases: TGTGCCAGCAGCCAAGTTGAGACAGATACGCAGTATTTT. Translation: CASSQVETDTQYF.

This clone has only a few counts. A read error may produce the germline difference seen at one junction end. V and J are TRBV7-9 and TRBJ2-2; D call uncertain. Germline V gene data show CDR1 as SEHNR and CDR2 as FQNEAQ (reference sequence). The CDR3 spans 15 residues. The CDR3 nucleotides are TGTTCCAGCAACCCCGCCCGCGCGAACACCGGGGAGCTGTTTTTT. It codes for CSSNPARANTGELFF. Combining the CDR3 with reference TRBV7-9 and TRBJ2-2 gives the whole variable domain DTGVSQNPRHKITKRGQNVTFRCDPISEHNRLYWYRQTLGQGPEFLTYFQNEAQLEKSRLLSDRFSAERPKGSFSTLEIQRTEQGDSAMYLCSSNPARANTGELFFGEGSRLTVL.

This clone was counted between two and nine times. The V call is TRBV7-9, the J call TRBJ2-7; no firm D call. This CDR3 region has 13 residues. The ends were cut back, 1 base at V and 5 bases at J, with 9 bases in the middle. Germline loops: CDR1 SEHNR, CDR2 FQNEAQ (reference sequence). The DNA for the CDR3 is TGTGCCAGCAGCTTAGTAAATGAGGACGAGCAGTACTTC. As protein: CASSLVNEDEQYF.